A single sample gave rise to the 11 T cell receptor beta chains below, sequenced in a study of blood T cells in healthy people across ages. A J-beta primer mix and a sample-barcoded 5' primer were used in a second PCR of roughly 7 to 12 cycles. TCRdb called the 5' RACE reads again in MiXCR, with one record for every CDR3 protein. Of about 1.1 million distinct CDR3 sequences listed, roughly two fifths are singletons. Source material: blood. These receptors were obtained from a young man in good health.

The rearrangement uses TRBV29-1 and TRBJ2-1; 11 bases line up with TRBD1. Germline V gene data show CDR1 as SQVTM and CDR2 as ANQGSEA. V was clipped by 1 base and J by 0 bases; unmatched bases: 2. The CDR3 has 16 residues. As DNA, the CDR3 is TGCAGCGTTGAAGGGACAGGGGGCTTCTCCTACAATGAGCAGTTCTTC. Protein product: CSVEGTGGFSYNEQFF.

V usage is TRBV29-1 and J usage is TRBJ1-2; 8 bases align to TRBD1. This CDR3 region has 12 residues. V shed 5 bases, J shed 4 bases, and the junction held 3 bases outside the gene matches. The germline V gene has CDR1 SQVTM and CDR2 ANQGSEA. The CDR3 reads CSVSQGGYGYTF. The CDR3 DNA follows: TGCAGCGTTTCACAGGGGGGCTATGGCTACACCTTC. The full variable domain, rest sourced from reference TRBV29-1 and TRBJ1-2, is SAVISQKPSRDICQRGTSLTIQCQVDSQVTMMFWYRQQPGQSLTLIATANQGSEATYESGFVIDKFPISRPNLTFSTLTVSNMSPEDSSIYLCSVSQGGYGYTFGSGTRLTVV.

The J gene is TRBJ2-7, the V gene TRBV4-3, with TRBD1 as a possible D gene (6 bases). Germline values: CDR1 LGHNA, CDR2 YSLEER. This CDR3 is built from 15 residues. Trimming cost V 0 bases and J 4 bases, with 13 bases left between them. The CDR3 loop is CASSQEAGDFYEQYF. Here the CDR3 DNA reads TGCGCCAGCAGCCAAGAGGCAGGGGATTTTTACGAGCAGTACTTC.

This clonotype was found a few times. The chain combines TRBV20-1 with TRBJ2-1, with 7 bases matching TRBD2. Germline V lookup: CDR1 DFQATT, CDR2 SNEGSKA (reference sequence). Germline trimming cut 5 bases from V and 4 bases from J; bases unmatched to any gene: 11. This CDR3 region has 15 residues. The CDR3 sequence: CSAGGLTGVYNEQFF. In nucleotides, the CDR3 is TGCAGTGCTGGGGGACTAACGGGGGTTTACAATGAGCAGTTCTTC.

This clonotype was recorded a few times. This rearrangement joins TRBV12-3 or TRBV12-4 to TRBJ1-1; weak D call: TRBD1 (5 bases). This CDR3 has 11 residues. The ends were cut back, 6 bases at V and 10 bases at J, with 12 bases in the middle. In DNA form, the CDR3 reads TGTGCCAGCAGGACAGCCCGGGGAGCTTTCTTT. This sequence encodes CASRTARGAFF.

V gene TRBV7-2 combines with J gene TRBJ1-1; 12 bases agree with TRBD1. J lost 4 bases, V lost 4 bases, and 16 bases had no gene match. Germline-derived CDR1 and CDR2 are SGHTA and FQGNSA. This CDR3 region has 19 residues. CDR3 in DNA: TGTGCCAGCAGCTCTCATATGGGACCGGGACAGGGGGCTGGCACTGAAGCTTTCTTT. This sequence encodes CASSSHMGPGQGAGTEAFF.

The rearrangement joins TRBV27 to TRBJ1-2; D is unresolved. Trimming left V 2 bases short and J 3 bases short, with 13 bases between. Germline values: CDR1 MNHEY, CDR2 SMNVEV (reference sequence). The CDR3 is 15 residues long. In DNA, the CDR3 is TGTGCCAGCAGTTTAGTAGGGCAGGTAGACTATGGCTACACCTTC. Translating it yields CASSLVGQVDYGYTF.

This clonotype was detected a few times. The chain combines TRBV12-3 or TRBV12-4 with TRBJ2-3; D is unresolved. Trimming pared 7 bases from V and 3 bases from J, leaving 5 bases between. This CDR3 is built from 11 residues. CDR3 region: CASTQTDTQYF. The CDR3 nucleotides are TGTGCCAGCACACAGACAGATACGCAGTATTTT.

The rearrangement links TRBV10-3 to TRBJ1-2, with a possible D match to TRBD1 (5 bases). The CDR3 runs 14 residues. Germline CDR1 reads ENHRY; CDR2 reads SYGVKD. The V end was cut by 6 bases, the J end by 4 bases, with 15 bases between. The CDR3 coding sequence is TGTGCCATCAGGGGGGAAGACAGTCCCTATGGCTACACCTTC. Residues: CAIRGEDSPYGYTF.

This sequence joins TRBV12-3 or TRBV12-4 and TRBJ2-3; TRBD2 matches at 12 bases. The CDR3 contains 17 residues. With V trimmed by 6 bases and J by 2 bases, 9 bases remained unmatched. This CDR3 is CASSNRTSGEITDTQYF. The CDR3 nucleotides read TGTGCCAGCAGCAACAGGACTAGCGGGGAGATCACAGATACGCAGTATTTT.

The chain combines TRBV7-9 with TRBJ2-3; 7 bases map to TRBD1. The CDR3 runs to 15 residues. J was trimmed by 6 bases and V by 5 bases; bases with no gene match: 11. Germline assignment: CDR1 SEHNR and CDR2 FQNEAQ (reference sequence). The CDR3 sequence is CASSPTGVGGDTQYF. CDR3 nucleotides: TGTGCCAGCAGCCCTACAGGGGTTGGGGGTGATACGCAGTATTTT. Drawing the rest from reference TRBV7-9 and TRBJ2-3, the complete variable domain is DTGVSQNPRHKITKRGQNVTFRCDPISEHNRLYWYRQTLGQGPEFLTYFQNEAQLEKSRLLSDRFSAERPKGSFSTLEIQRTEQGDSAMYLCASSPTGVGGDTQYFGPGTRLTVL.